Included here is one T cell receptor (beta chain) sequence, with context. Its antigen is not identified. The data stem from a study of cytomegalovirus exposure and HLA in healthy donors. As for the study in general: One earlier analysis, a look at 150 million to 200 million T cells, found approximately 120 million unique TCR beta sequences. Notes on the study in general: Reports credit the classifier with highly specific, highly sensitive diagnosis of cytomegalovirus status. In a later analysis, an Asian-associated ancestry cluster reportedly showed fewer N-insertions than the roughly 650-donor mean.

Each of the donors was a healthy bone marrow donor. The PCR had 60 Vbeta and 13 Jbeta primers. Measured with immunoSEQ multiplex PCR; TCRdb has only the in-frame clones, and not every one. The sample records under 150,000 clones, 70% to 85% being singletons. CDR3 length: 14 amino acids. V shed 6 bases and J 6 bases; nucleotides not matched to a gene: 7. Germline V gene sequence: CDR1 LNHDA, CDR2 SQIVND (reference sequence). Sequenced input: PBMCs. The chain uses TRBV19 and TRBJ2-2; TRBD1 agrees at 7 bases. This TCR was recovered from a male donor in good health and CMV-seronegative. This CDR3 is CASRETGVAGELFF. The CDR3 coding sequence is TGTGCCAGTAGGGAAACAGGGGTTGCCGGGGAGCTGTTTTTT.